Shown below are 2 T cell receptor beta chains from a single sample sequenced in a study of blood T cell repertoires in COVID-19. Sequencing used immunoSEQ multiplex PCR; TCRdb keeps in-frame clones, though not all of them. The sample lists 25,000 to 30,000 clones; 60% to 80% were seen once. The specimen sequenced was peripheral blood. These receptors were obtained from a boy aged 2 to 10 with active or convalescent COVID-19.

The rearrangement links TRBV9 to TRBJ1-4, with TRBD1 matching 7 bases. The V and J ends lost 9 bases and 6 bases, in that order; junction bases with no gene match: 11. Germline CDR1 is SGDLS and CDR2 is YYNGEE. The CDR3 contains 14 residues. CDR3 bases: TGTGCCACCAGGGACAGTCAGAGTGATGAAAAACTGTTTTTT. Translation: CATRDSQSDEKLFF.

The J gene is TRBJ2-5, the V gene TRBV12-2; the table gives TRBD1 as D, unverified against the DNA. TRBV12-2 is deemed a pseudogene. The CDR3 contains 12 residues. The CDR3 DNA reads TGTGCAAGTCGCCCACAGGGAGAGACCCAGTACTTC. This codes for CASRPQGETQYF.